This note documents a single T cell receptor beta chain sequence. Clones were read by immunoSEQ multiplex PCR, and TCRdb kept only the in-frame ones, dropping some. The repertoire holds 150,000 to 200,000 clones, with 87% as singletons. The germline V and J ends were trimmed by 2 bases and 2 bases, with 11 bases remaining between them. This CDR3 region has 15 residues. The germline V gene encodes CDR1 MGHRA and CDR2 YSYEKL. The entry originates in a study of blood T cell repertoires in COVID-19. Study as a whole: From the United States, Italy and Spain came samples of acute and convalescent COVID-19. T cells, B-cell-depleted T cells, or PBMCs provided the cDNA or gDNA that served as material.

Source material: peripheral blood. The chain combines TRBV4-1 with TRBJ2-3; the D gene is possibly TRBD2 (5 bases). This TCR derives from a man between 40 and 49 years old with active or convalescent COVID-19. CDR3 loop: CASSQTRVNTDTQYF. In DNA, the CDR3 is TGCGCCAGCAGCCAAACTAGAGTAAACACAGATACGCAGTATTTT.